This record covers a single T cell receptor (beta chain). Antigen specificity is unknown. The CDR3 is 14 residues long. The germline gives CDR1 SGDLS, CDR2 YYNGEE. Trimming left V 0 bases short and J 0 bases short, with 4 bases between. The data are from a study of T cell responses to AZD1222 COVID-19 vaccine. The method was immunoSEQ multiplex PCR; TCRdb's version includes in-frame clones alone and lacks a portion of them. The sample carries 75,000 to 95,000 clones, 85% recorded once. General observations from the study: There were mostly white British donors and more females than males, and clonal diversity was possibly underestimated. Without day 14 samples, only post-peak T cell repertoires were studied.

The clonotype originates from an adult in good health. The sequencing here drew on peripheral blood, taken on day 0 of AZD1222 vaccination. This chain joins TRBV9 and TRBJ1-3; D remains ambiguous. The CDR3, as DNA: TGTGCCAGCAGCGTAGCCTCCTCTGGAAACACCATATATTTT. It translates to CASSVASSGNTIYF.